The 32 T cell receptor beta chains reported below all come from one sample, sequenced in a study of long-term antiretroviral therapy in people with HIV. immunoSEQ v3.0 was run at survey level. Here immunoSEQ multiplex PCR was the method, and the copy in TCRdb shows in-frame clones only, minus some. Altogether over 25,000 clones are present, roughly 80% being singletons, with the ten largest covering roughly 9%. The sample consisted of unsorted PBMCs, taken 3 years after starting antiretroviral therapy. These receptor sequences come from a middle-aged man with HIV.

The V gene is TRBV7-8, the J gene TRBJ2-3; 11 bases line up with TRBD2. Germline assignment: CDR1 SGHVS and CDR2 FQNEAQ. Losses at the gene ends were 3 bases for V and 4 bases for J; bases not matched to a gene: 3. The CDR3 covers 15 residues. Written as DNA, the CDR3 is TGTGCCAGCAGCTTCGGACTAGCGGGCCCAGATACGCAGTATTTT. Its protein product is CASSFGLAGPDTQYF. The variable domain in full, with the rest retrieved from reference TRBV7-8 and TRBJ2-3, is GAGVSQSPRYKVAKRGQDVALRCDPISGHVSLFWYQQALGQGPEFLTYFQNEAQLDKSGLPSDRFFAERPEGSVSTLKIQRTQQEDSAVYLCASSFGLAGPDTQYFGPGTRLTVL.

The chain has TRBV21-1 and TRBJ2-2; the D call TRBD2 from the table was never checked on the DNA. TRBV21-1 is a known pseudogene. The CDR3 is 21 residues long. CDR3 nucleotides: TGTGCCAGCAGTATCCAAAGAATTCATAGCCGACCAGACCGGGGAATCGGGGAGCTGTTTTTT. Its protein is CASSIQRIHSRPDRGIGELFF.

The CDR3 is CASRDRGWEQYF. In DNA form, the CDR3 reads TGTGCCAGCAGGGACAGGGGTTGGGAGCAGTACTTC. The V gene is TRBV25-1, the J gene TRBJ2-7, with 9 bases matching TRBD1. V gave up 6 bases and J gave up 7 bases; unmatched junction bases: 4. The CDR3 runs 12 residues. Germline-derived CDR1 and CDR2 are MGHDK and SYGVNS.

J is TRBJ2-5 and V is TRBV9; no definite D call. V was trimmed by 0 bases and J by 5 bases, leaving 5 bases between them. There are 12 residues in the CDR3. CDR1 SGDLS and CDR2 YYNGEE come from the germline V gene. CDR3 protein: CASSVVGETQYF. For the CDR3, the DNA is TGTGCCAGCAGCGTAGTCGGGGAGACCCAGTACTTC.

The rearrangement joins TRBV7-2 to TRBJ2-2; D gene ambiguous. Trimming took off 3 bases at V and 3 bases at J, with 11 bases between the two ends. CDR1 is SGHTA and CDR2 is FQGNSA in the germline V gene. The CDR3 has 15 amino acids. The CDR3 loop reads CASSFHSQDTGELFF. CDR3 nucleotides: TGTGCCAGCAGCTTTCATAGCCAAGACACCGGGGAGCTGTTTTTT.

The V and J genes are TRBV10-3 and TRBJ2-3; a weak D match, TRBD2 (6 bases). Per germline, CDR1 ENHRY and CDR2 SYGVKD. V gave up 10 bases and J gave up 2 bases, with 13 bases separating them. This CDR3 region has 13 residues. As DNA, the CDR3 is TGTGCCACCCACGGACTAAACACAGATACGCAGTATTTT. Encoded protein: CATHGLNTDTQYF.

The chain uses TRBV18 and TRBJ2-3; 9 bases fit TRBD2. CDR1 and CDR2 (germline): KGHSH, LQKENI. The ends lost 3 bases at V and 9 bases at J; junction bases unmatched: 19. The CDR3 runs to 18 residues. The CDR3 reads CASSPGLAQERLRETQYF. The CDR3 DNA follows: TGTGCCAGCTCACCGGGACTAGCTCAAGAGAGGTTACGGGAGACGCAGTATTTT. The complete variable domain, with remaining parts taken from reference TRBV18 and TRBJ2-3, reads NAGVMQNPRHLVRRRGQEARLRCSPMKGHSHVYWYRQLPEEGLKFMVYLQKENIIDESGMPKERFSAEFPKEGPSILRIQQVVRGDSAAYFCASSPGLAQERLRETQYFGPGTRLTVL.

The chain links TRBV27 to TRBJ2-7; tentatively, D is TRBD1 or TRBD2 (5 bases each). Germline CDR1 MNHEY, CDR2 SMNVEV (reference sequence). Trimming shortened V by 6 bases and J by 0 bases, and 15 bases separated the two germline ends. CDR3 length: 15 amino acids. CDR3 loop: CASSAAGTSSYEQYF. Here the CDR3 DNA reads TGTGCCAGCAGCGCCGCCGGGACGAGCTCCTACGAGCAGTACTTC.

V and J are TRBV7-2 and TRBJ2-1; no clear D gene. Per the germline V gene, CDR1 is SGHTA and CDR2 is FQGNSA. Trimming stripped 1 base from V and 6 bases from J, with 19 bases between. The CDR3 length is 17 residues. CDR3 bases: TGTGCCAGCAGCTTAGGGGCGGCTACTGGCCCTCCCAATGAGCAGTTCTTC. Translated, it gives CASSLGAATGPPNEQFF.

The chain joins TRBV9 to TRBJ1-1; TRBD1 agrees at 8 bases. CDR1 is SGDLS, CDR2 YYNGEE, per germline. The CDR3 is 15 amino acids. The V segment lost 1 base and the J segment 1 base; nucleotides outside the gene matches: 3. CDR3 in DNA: TGTGCCAGCAGCGTATCCGGACAGGGGAACACTGAAGCTTTCTTT. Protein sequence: CASSVSGQGNTEAFF.

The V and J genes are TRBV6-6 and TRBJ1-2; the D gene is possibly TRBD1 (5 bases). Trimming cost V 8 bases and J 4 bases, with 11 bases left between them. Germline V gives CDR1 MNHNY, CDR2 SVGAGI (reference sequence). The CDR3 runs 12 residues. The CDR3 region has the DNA TGTGCCAGCGTTAGGGGACCCTATGGCTACACCTTC. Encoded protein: CASVRGPYGYTF.

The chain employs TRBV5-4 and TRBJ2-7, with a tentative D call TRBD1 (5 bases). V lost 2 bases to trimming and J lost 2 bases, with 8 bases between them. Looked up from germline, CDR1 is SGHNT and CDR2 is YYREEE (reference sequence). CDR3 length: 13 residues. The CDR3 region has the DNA TGTGCCAGCAGCTTTGGGGCTACCTACGAGCAGTACTTC. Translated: CASSFGATYEQYF.

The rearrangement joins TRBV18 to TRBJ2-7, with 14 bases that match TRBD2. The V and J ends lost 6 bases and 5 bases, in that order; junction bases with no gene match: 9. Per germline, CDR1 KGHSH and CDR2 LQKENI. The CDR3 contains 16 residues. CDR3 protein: CASSETSGRAVHEQYF. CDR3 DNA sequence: TGTGCCAGCTCCGAGACTAGCGGGAGGGCCGTCCACGAGCAGTACTTC.

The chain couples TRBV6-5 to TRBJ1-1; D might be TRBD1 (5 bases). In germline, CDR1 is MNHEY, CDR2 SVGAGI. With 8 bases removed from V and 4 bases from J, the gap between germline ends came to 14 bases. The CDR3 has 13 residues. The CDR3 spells CASGEQAGTEAFF. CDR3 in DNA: TGTGCCAGCGGAGAACAGGCGGGCACTGAAGCTTTCTTT.

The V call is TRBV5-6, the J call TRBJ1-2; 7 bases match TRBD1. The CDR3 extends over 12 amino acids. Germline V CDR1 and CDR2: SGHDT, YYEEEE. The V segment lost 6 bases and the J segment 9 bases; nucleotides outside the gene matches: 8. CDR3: CASIRDSSSYTF. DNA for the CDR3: TGTGCCAGCATCCGGGACAGTAGTAGCTACACCTTC.

CDR3: CASSPSTGKVTEAFF. CDR3 coding DNA: TGTGCCAGCAGCCCTAGTACAGGGAAGGTCACTGAAGCTTTCTTT. This chain uses TRBV28 with TRBJ1-1, with D maybe TRBD1 (6 bases). Germline assignment: CDR1 MDHEN and CDR2 SYDVKM. Trimming took 6 bases from V and 4 from J, leaving 18 bases between them. The CDR3 runs to 15 residues.

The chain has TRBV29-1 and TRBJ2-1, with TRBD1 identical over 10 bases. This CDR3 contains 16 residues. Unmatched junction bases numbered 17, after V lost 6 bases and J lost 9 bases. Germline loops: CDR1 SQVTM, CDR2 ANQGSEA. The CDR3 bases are TGCAGCGTCAACCATAGGGGGACAGGGGTAGGTAGTGAGCAGTTCTTC. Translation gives CSVNHRGTGVGSEQFF.

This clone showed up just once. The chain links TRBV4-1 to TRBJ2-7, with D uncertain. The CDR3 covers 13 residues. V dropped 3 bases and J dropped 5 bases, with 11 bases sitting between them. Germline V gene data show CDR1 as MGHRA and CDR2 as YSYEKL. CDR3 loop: CASSHQNDDEQYF. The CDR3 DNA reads TGCGCCAGCAGCCATCAGAACGACGACGAGCAGTACTTC.

The CDR3 region has the DNA TGTGCCAGTAGTAATGGCCTCCCCAATGAGCAGTTCTTC. Translation: CASSNGLPNEQFF. The V call is TRBV19, the J call TRBJ2-1; no reliable D call. The CDR3 contains 13 residues. Germline V gene sequence: CDR1 LNHDA, CDR2 SQIVND (reference sequence). The ends were cut back, 4 bases at V and 6 bases at J, with 10 bases in the middle. Drawing the rest from reference TRBV19 and TRBJ2-1, the complete variable domain is DGGITQSPKYLFRKEGQNVTLSCEQNLNHDAMYWYRQDPGQGLRLIYYSQIVNDFQKGDIAEGYSVSREKKESFPLTVTSAQKNPTAFYLCASSNGLPNEQFFGPGTRLTVL.

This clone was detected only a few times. CDR3 coding DNA: TGTGCCAGCAGCTTAATCCCGGCGGGGGGGCAGGCAGATACGCAGTATTTT. Translated: CASSLIPAGGQADTQYF. The chain couples TRBV7-3 to TRBJ2-3, with TRBD2 matching 9 bases. The V gene end was trimmed by 1 base and the J gene end by 4 bases; junction bases not matched to a gene: 9. The germline CDR1 and CDR2 sequences are SGHTA and FQGTGA. The CDR3 is 17 amino acids.

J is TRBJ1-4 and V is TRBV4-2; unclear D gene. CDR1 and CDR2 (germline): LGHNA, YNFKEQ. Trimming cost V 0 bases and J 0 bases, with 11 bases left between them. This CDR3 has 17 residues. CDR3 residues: CASSQELSRTTNEKLFF. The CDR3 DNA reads TGTGCCAGCAGCCAAGAATTGAGCCGGACAACTAATGAAAAACTGTTTTTT.

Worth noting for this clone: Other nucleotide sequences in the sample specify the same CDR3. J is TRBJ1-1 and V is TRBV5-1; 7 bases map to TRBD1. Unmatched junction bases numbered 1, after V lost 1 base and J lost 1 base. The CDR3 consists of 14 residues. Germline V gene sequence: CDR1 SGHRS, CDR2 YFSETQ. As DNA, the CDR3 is TGCGCCAGCAGCTTGTCAGGGGGGAACACTGAAGCTTTCTTT. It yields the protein CASSLSGGNTEAFF.

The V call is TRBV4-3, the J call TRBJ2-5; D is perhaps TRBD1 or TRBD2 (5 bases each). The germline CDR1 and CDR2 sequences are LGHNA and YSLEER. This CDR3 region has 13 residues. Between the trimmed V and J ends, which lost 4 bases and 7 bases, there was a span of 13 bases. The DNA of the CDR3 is TGCGCCAGCAGCCCCGAGCGGCAGGGGACCCAGTACTTC. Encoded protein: CASSPERQGTQYF.

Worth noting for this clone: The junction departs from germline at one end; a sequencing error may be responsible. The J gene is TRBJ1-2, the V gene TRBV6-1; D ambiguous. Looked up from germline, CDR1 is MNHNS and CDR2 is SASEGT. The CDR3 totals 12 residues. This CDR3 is CASSDSRWMTEF. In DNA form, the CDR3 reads TGTGCCAGCAGTGATAGCCGGTGGATGACGGAATTC.

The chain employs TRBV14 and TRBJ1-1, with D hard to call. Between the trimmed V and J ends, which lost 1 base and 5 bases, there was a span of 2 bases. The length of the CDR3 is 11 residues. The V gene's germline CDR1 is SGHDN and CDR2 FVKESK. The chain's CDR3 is CASSQGTEAFF. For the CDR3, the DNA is TGTGCCAGCAGCCAAGGTACTGAAGCTTTCTTT.

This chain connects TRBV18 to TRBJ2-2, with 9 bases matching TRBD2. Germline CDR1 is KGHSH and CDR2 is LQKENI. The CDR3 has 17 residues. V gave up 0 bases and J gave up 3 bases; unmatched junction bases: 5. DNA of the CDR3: TGTGCCAGCTCACCACCCGGACTAGCGTTCGACACCGGGGAGCTGTTTTTT. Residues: CASSPPGLAFDTGELFF.

CDR3 sequence (DNA): TGTGCCAGCAGTTTAGCGGGAGGAGGCACAGATACGCAGTATTTT. It codes for CASSLAGGGTDTQYF. The chain joins TRBV2 to TRBJ2-3; TRBD2 matches at 10 bases. The CDR3 has 15 amino acids. With V trimmed by 5 bases and J by 1 base, 3 bases remained unmatched. In germline, CDR1 is SNHLY, CDR2 FYNNEI.

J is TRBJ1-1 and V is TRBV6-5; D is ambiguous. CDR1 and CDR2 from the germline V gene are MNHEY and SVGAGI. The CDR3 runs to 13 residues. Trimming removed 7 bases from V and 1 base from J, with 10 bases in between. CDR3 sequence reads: CASNAIPNTEAFF. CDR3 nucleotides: TGTGCCAGCAACGCCATCCCGAACACTGAAGCTTTCTTT.

The CDR3 protein is CASSHYSPVTYEQYF. DNA for the CDR3: TGTGCCAGCAGCCATTATTCCCCGGTAACCTACGAGCAGTACTTC. V gene TRBV7-9 combines with J gene TRBJ2-7; D unresolved. Trimming stripped 5 bases from V and 2 bases from J, with 16 bases between. The CDR3 has 15 amino acids. CDR1 and CDR2 (germline): SEHNR, FQNEAQ (reference sequence).

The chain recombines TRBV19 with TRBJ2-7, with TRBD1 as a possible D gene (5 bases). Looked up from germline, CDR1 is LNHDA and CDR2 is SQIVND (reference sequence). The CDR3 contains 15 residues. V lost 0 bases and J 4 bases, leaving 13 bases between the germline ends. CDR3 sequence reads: CASSIDPLGQYEQYF. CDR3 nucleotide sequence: TGTGCCAGTAGTATAGATCCCTTGGGGCAATACGAGCAGTACTTC.

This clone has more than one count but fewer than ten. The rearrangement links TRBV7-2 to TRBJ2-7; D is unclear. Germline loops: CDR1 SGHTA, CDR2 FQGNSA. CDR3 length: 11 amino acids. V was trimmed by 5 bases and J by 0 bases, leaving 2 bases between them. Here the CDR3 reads CASSVSYEQYF. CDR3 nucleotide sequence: TGTGCCAGCAGCGTCTCCTACGAGCAGTACTTC.

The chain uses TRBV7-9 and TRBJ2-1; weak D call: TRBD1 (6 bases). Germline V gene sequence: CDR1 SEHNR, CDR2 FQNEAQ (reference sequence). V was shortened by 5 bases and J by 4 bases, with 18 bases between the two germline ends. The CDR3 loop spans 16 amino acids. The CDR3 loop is CASSPIGTTSYNEQFF. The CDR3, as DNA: TGTGCCAGCAGCCCGATTGGGACAACCAGTTACAATGAGCAGTTCTTC.